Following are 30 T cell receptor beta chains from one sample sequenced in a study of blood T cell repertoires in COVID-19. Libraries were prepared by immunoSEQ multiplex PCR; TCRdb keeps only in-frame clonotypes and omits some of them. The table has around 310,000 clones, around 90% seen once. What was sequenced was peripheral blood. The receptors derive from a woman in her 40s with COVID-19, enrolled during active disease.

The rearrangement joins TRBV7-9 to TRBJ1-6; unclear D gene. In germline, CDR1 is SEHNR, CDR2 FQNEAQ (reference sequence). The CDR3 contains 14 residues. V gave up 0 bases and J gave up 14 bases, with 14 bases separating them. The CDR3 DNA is TGTGCCAGCAGCTTAGCTACTGCGGGCGGTTCCCTCCACTTT. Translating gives CASSLATAGGSLHF.

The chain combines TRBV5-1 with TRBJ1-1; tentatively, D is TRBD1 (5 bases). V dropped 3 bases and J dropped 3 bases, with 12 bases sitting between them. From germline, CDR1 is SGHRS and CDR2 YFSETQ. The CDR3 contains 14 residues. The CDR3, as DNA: TGCGCCAGCAGCTCCCAGGGTCAGGACACTGAAGCTTTCTTT. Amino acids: CASSSQGQDTEAFF.

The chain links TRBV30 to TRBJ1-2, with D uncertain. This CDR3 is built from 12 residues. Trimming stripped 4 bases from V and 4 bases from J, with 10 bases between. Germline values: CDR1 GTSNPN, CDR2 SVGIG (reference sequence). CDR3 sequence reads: CAWTRIPYGYTF. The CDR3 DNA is TGTGCCTGGACCAGGATCCCCTATGGCTACACCTTC.

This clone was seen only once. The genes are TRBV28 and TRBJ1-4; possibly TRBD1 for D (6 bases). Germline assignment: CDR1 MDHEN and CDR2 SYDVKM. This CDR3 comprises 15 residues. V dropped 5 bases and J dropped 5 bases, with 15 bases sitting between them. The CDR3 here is CASSGGAGRNEKLFF. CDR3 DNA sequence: TGTGCCAGCAGTGGGGGGGCAGGGAGGAATGAAAAACTGTTTTTT. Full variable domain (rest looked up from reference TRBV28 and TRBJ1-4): DVKVTQSSRYLVKRTGEKVFLECVQDMDHENMFWYRQDPGLGLRLIYFSYDVKMKEKGDIPEGYSVSREKKERFSLILESASTNQTSMYLCASSGGAGRNEKLFFGSGTQLSVL.

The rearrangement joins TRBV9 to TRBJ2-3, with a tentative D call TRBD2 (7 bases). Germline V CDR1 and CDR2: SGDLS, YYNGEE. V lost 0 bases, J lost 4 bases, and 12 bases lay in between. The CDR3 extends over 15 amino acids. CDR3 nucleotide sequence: TGTGCCAGCAGCGTAGGAGGGGGGGCCTCAGATACGCAGTATTTT. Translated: CASSVGGGASDTQYF.

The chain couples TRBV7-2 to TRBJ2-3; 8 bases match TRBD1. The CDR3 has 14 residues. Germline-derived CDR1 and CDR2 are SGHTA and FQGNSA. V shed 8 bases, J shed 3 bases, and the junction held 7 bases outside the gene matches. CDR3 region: CASVDRGSTDTQYF. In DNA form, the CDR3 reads TGTGCCAGCGTCGACAGGGGTAGTACAGATACGCAGTATTTT.

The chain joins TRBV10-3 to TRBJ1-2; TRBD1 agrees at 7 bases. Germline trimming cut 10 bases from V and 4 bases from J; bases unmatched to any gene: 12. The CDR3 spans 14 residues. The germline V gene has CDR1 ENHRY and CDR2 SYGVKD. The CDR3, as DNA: TGTGCCACCGGCCGGGACAGAGACAGCTATGGCTACACCTTC. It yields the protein CATGRDRDSYGYTF.

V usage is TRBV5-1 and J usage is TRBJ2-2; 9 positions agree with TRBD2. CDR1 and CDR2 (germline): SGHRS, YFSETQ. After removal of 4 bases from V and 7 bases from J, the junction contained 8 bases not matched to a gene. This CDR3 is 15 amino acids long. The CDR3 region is CASSAAGGPGGELFF. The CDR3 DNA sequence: TGCGCCAGCAGCGCGGCGGGGGGGCCCGGCGGGGAGCTGTTTTTT. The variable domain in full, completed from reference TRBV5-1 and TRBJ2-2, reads KAGVTQTPRYLIKTRGQQVTLSCSPISGHRSVSWYQQTPGQGLQFLFEYFSETQRNKGNFPGRFSGRQFSNSRSEMNVSTLELGDSALYLCASSAAGGPGGELFFGEGSRLTVL.

DNA of the CDR3: TGTGCCAGCCTCTCCACAGGGGGCTGGGAAAAACTGTTTTTT. As protein: CASLSTGGWEKLFF. The rearrangement joins TRBV28 to TRBJ1-4; 9 bases are a match to TRBD1. Germline V gene data show CDR1 as MDHEN and CDR2 as SYDVKM. The V gene end was trimmed by 8 bases and the J gene end by 8 bases; junction bases not matched to a gene: 9. This CDR3 spans 14 amino acids.

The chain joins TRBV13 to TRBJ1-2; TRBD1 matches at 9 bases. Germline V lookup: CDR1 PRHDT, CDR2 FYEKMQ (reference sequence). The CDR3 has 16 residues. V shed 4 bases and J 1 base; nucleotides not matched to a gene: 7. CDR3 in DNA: TGTGCCAGCAGCTCAACGGGACAGGGAGTTAACTATGGCTACACCTTC. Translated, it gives CASSSTGQGVNYGYTF. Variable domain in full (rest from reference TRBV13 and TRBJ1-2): AAGVIQSPRHLIKEKRETATLKCYPIPRHDTVYWYQQGPGQDPQFLISFYEKMQSDKGSIPDRFSAQQFSDYHSELNMSSLELGDSALYFCASSSTGQGVNYGYTFGSGTRLTVV.

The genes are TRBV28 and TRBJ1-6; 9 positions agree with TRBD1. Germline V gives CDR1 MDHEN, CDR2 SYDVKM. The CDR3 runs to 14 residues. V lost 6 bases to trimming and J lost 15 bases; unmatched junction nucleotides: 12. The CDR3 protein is CASSIPGQGVRLHF. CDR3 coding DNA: TGTGCCAGCAGCATCCCGGGACAGGGAGTTCGCCTCCACTTT. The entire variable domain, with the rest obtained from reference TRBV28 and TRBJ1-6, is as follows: DVKVTQSSRYLVKRTGEKVFLECVQDMDHENMFWYRQDPGLGLRLIYFSYDVKMKEKGDIPEGYSVSREKKERFSLILESASTNQTSMYLCASSIPGQGVRLHFGNGTRLTVT.

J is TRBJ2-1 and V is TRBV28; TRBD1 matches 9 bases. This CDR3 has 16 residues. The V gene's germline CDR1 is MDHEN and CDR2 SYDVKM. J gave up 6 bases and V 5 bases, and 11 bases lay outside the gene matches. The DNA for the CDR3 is TGTGCCAGCAGTATTTCCGGGACAGGGAATAGCAATGAGCAGTTCTTC. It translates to CASSISGTGNSNEQFF.

The CDR3: CASSYDSANEKLFF. The CDR3, as DNA: TGCGCCAGCAGCTACGACAGCGCTAATGAAAAACTGTTTTTT. V usage is TRBV5-1 and J usage is TRBJ1-4, with a tentative D call TRBD1 (5 bases). The ends were cut back, 3 bases at V and 3 bases at J, with 9 bases in the middle. The CDR3 contains 14 residues. Per the germline V gene, CDR1 is SGHRS and CDR2 is YFSETQ.

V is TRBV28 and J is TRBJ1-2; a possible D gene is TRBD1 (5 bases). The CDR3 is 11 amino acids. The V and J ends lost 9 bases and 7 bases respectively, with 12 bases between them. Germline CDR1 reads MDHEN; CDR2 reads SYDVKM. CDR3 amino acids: CARRGTCGYTF. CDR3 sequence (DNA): TGTGCCAGACGTGGGACTTGTGGCTACACCTTC.

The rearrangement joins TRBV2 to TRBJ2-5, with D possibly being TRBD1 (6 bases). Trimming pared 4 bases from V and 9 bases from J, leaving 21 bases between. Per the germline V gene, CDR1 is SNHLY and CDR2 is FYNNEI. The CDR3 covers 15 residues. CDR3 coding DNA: TGTGCCAGCAGTGTTATTGGCCAAAATAAGGGGGCCCAGTACTTC. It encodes CASSVIGQNKGAQYF.

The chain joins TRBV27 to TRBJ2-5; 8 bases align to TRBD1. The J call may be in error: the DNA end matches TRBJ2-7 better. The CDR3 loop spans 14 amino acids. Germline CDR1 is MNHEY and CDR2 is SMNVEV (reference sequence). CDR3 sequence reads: CASSDRGPADEQYF. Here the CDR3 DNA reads TGTGCCAGCAGTGACAGGGGCCCGGCGGACGAGCAGTACTTC.

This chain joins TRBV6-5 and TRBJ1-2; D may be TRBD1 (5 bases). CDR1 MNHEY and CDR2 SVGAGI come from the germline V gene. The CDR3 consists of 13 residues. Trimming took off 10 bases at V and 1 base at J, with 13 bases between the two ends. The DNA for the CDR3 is TGTGCCATCCGACCGGGGGGTAACTATGGCTACACCTTC. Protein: CAIRPGGNYGYTF.

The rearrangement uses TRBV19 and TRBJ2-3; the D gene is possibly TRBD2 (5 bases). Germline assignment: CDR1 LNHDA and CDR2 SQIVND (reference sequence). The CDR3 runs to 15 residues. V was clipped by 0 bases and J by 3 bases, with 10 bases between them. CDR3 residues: CASSIDGGSTDTQYF. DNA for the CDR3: TGTGCCAGTAGTATAGATGGAGGATCGACAGATACGCAGTATTTT.

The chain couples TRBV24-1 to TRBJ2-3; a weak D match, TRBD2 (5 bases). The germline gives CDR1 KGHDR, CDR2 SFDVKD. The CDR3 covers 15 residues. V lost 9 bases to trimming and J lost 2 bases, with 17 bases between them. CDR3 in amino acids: CATGGGTPFTDTQYF. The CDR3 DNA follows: TGTGCCACCGGCGGAGGCACTCCATTCACAGATACGCAGTATTTT.

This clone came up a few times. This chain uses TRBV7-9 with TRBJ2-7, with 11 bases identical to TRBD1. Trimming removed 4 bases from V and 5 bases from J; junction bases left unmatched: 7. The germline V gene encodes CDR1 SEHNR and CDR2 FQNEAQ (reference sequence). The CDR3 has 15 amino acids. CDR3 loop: CASSSAGTGGNEQYF. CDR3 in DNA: TGTGCCAGCAGCTCCGCCGGGACAGGGGGTAACGAGCAGTACTTC.

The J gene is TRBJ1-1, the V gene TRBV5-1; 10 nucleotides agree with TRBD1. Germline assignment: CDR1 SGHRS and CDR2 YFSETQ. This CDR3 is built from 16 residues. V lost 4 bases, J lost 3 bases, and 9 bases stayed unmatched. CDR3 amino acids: CASSIGTGVTDTEAFF. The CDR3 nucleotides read TGCGCCAGCAGCATAGGGACAGGGGTTACGGACACTGAAGCTTTCTTT.

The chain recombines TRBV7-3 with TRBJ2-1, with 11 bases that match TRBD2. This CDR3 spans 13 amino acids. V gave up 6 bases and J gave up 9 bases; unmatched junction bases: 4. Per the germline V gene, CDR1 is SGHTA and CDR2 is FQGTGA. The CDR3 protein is CASRSSGGTEQFF. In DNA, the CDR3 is TGTGCCAGCAGATCTAGCGGGGGGACTGAGCAGTTCTTC.

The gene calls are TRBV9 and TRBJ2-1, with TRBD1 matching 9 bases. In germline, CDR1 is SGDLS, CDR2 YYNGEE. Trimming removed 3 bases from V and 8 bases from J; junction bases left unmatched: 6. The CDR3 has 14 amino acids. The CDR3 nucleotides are TGTGCCAGCAGCGAGGGGACAGGGCCGCATGAGCAGTTCTTC. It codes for CASSEGTGPHEQFF.

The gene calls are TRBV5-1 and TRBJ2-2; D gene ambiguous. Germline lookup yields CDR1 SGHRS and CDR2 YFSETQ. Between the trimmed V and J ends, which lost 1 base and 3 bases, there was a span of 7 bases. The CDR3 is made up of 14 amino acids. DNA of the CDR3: TGCGCCAGCAGCTTGCAGTCCCACACCGGGGAGCTGTTTTTT. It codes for CASSLQSHTGELFF. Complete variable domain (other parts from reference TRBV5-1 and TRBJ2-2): KAGVTQTPRYLIKTRGQQVTLSCSPISGHRSVSWYQQTPGQGLQFLFEYFSETQRNKGNFPGRFSGRQFSNSRSEMNVSTLELGDSALYLCASSLQSHTGELFFGEGSRLTVL.

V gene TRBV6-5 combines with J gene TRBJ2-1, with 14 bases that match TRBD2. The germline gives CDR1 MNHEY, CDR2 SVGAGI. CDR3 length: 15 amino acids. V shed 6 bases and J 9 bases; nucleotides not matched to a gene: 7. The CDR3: CASSRLGTSGSEQFF. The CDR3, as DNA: TGTGCCAGCAGCCGACTCGGGACTAGCGGGAGTGAGCAGTTCTTC.

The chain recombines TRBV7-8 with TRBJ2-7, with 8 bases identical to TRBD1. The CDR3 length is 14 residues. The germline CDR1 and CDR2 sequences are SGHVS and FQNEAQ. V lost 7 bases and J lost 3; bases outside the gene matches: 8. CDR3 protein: CASTRRQGIYEQYF. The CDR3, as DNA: TGTGCCAGCACCCGGAGACAGGGGATCTACGAGCAGTACTTC.

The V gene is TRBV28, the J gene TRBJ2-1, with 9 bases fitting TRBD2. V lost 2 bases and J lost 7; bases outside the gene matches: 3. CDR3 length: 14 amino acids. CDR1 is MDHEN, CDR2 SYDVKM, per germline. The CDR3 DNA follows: TGTGCCAGCAGTTTAGCGGGAGGGCCTAATGAGCAGTTCTTC. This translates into CASSLAGGPNEQFF. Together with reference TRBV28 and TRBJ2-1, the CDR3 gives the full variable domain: DVKVTQSSRYLVKRTGEKVFLECVQDMDHENMFWYRQDPGLGLRLIYFSYDVKMKEKGDIPEGYSVSREKKERFSLILESASTNQTSMYLCASSLAGGPNEQFFGPGTRLTVL.

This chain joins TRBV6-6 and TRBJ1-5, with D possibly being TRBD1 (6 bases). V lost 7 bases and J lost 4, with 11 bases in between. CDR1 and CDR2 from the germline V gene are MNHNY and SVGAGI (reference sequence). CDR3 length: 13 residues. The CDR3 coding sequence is TGTGCCAGCAACAACGACAGGAATCAGCCCCAGCATTTT. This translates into CASNNDRNQPQHF.

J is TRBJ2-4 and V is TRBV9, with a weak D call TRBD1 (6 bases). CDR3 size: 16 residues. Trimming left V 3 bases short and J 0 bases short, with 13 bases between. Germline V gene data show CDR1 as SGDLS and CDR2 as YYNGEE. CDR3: CASSGPTGIAKNIQYF. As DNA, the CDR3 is TGTGCCAGCAGCGGCCCCACAGGGATAGCCAAAAACATTCAGTACTTC.

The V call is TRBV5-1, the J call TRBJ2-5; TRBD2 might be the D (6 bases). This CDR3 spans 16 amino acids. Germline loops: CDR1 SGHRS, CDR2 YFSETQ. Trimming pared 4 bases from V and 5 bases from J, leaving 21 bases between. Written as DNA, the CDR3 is TGCGCCAGCAGCCGTGATACACTTGGTGCGGGGGAGACCCAGTACTTC. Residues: CASSRDTLGAGETQYF.